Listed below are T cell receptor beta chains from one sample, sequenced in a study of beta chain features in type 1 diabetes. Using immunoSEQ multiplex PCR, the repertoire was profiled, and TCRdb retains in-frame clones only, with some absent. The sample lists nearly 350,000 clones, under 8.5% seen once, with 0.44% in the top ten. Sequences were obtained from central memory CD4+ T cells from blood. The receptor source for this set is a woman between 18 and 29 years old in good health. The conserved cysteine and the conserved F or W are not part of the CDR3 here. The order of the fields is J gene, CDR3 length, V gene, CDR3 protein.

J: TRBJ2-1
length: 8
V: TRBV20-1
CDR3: SAKHNEQF

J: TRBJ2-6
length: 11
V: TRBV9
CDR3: ASSVAGANVLT

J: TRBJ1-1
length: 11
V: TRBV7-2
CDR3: ASSLAPHRGAF

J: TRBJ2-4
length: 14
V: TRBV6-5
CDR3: ASSYGAGTGRNIQY

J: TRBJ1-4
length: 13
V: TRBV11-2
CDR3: ASSTGPFGDEKLF

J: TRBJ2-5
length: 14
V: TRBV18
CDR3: ASSPVVGANGETQY

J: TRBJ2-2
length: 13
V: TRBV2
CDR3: ASSARQTNTGELF

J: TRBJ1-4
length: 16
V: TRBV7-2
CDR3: ASSLLAPVGHGNEKLF

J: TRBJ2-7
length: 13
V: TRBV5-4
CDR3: ASSSISGRADEQY

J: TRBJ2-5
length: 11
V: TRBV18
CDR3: ASSPAGEETQY

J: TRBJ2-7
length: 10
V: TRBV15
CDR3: ATSSNGDEQY

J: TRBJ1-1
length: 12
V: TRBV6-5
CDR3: ASRLQGFYTEAF

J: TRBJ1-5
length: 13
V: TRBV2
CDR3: ASSEARGGNQPQH

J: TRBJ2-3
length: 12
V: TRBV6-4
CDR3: ASSDRGGPDTQY

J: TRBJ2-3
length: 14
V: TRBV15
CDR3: ATSSQRTSYTDTQY

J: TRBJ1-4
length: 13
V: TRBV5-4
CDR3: ASSQDWSGDEKLF

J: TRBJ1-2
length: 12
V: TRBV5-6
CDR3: ASSPTGNVYGYT

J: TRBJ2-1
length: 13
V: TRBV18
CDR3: ASSPTVNSYNEQF

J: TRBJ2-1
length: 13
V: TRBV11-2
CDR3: ASSLEGGFYNEQF

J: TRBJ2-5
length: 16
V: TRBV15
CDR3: ATSRDLAGGMWAETQY

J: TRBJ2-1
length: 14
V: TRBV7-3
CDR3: ASSLNRRGTLNEQF

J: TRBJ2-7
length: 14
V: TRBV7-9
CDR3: ASRSTTGSGSTEQY

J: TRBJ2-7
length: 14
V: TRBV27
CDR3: ASRIRGGQGVYEQY

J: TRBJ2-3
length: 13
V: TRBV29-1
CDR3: SVKTSGRGLYTQY

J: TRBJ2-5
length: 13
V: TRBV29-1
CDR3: STTETGGFGETQY

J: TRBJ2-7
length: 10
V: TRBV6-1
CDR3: ASSESTYEQY

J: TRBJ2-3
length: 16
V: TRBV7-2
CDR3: ASSPTIGLATSTDTQY